This TCR beta chain emerged from a study of T cell clonotyping in hematopoietic cell transplantation. This CDR3 has 11 amino acids. Germline CDR1 and CDR2: SGHDT and YYEEEE. Trimming stripped 0 bases from V and 5 bases from J, with 3 bases between. Using immunoSEQ multiplex PCR, the repertoire was profiled, and TCRdb retains in-frame clones only, with some absent. The sample records about 8,000 clones, approximately 80% being singletons. Recipients were bled about 28 days pretransplant and at posttransplant days 30, 100, 180. The sequence came from a female patient in her 50s who had an allogeneic stem cell transplant from an unrelated donor, so the T cells may come from the graft donor. Some clones in this sample may be carry-over from other donors' samples. The V gene is TRBV5-6, the J gene TRBJ2-7; D not resolved. Source: peripheral blood mononuclear cells, taken 180 days after allogeneic stem cell transplant. The CDR3 loop reads CASSLVDEQYF. The CDR3 DNA follows: TGTGCCAGCAGCTTGGTTGACGAGCAGTACTTC.